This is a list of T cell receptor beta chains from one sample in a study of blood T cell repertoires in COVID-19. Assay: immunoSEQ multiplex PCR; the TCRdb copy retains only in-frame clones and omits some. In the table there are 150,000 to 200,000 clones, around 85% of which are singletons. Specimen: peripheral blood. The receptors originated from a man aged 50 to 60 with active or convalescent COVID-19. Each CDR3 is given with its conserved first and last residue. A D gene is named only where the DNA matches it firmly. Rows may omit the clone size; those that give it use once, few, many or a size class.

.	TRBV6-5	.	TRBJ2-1	TGTGCCAGCAGACCTAGTCGGGGGTCCTACAATGAGCAGTTCTTC	CASRPSRGSYNEQFF
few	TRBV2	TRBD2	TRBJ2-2	TGTGCCAGCAGTGAGAGGGGATTGGGGGGGACCGGGGAGCTGTTTTTT	CASSERGLGGTGELFF
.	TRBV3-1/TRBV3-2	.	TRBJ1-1	TGTGCCAGCAGCCAAGAGGGGGGAAACACTGAAGCTTTCTTT	CASSQEGGNTEAFF
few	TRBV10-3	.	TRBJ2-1	TGTGCCATCAGACTCAGCGGACCCCGGGATGAGCAGTTCTTC	CAIRLSGPRDEQFF
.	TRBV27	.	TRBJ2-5	TGTGCCAGCAGTAACCCAGGAAGAGAGACCCAGTACTTC	CASSNPGRETQYF
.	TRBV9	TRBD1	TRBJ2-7	TGTGCCAGCAGCGTAGCGGGGACAGCGACCTACGAGCAGTACTTC	CASSVAGTATYEQYF
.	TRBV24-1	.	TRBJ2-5	TGTGCCACCAGTGACCCCGGGTCCCCCTTAGAGACCCAGTACTTC	CATSDPGSPLETQYF
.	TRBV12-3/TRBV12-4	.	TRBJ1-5	TGTGCCAGCAGTTTAAGCTATAATCAGCCCCAGCATTTT	CASSLSYNQPQHF
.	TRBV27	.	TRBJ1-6	TGTGCCAGCAGTGGCTTATCAGTTATCCCATCACCCCTCCACTTT	CASSGLSVIPSPLHF
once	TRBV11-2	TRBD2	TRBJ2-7	TGTGCCAGCAGGGCTAGCGGGACCCACGAGCAGTACTTC	CASRASGTHEQYF
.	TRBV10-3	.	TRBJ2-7	TGTGCCATCACCCTCTCGGCGGGGTCGGGCGAGCAGTACTTC	CAITLSAGSGEQYF
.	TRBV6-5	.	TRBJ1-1	TGTGCCAGCAGCTCGGACAGTGAAGCTTTCTTT	CASSSDSEAFF
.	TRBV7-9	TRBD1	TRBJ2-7	TGTGCCAGCAGCTTAGGGACAGGGGATGTCGAGCAGTACTTC	CASSLGTGDVEQYF
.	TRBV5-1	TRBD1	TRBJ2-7	TGCGCCAGCAGCGGCGGGACAGGCGGAGGCGAGCAGTACTTC	CASSGGTGGGEQYF
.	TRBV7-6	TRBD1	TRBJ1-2	TGTGCCAGCAGCGCCGGGACAGGAGAAGGAGGCTACACCTTC	CASSAGTGEGGYTF
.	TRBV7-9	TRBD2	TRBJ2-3	TGTGCCAGCAGCCTAACCCGGACTAGCGGTTCAGATACGCAGTATTTT	CASSLTRTSGSDTQYF
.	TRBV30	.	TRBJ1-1	TGTGCCTGGAGTGTTCAGGGGAACACTGAAGCTTTCTTT	CAWSVQGNTEAFF
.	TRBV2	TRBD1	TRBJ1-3	TGTGCCAGTACCCAACACAGGGGGAGAAACACCATATATTTT	CASTQHRGRNTIYF
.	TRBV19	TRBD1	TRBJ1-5	TGTGCCAGTAGTAAACCGGGACAGGGCTCATTAAGCAATCAGCCCCAGCATTTT	CASSKPGQGSLSNQPQHF
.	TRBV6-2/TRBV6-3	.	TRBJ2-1	TGTGCCAGCAGCCCCAGCTCCTACAATGAGCAGTTCTTC	CASSPSSYNEQFF
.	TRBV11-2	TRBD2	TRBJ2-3	TGTGCCAGCAGCGCGGGACTAGCGGTGACGCAGTATTTT	CASSAGLAVTQYF
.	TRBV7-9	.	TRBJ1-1	TGTGCCAGCAGCTTAGATCCGGGGGATGAAGCTTTCTTT	CASSLDPGDEAFF
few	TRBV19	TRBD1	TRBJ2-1	TGTGCCAGTAGTGACGACAGGGGCTTGACCAATGAGCAGTTCTTC	CASSDDRGLTNEQFF
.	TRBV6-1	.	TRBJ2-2	TGTGCCAGCAGTGGGGGCCTCACATGGGACACCGGGGAGCTGTTTTTT	CASSGGLTWDTGELFF
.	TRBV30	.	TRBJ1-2	TGTGCCTGGAGCGTACTCTGGGGGGGTGAAGGGAGGTATGGCTACACCTTC	CAWSVLWGGEGRYGYTF
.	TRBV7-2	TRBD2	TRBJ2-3	TGTGCCAGCAGCTTACTAGCGGGGGGGCCAGATACGCAGTATTTT	CASSLLAGGPDTQYF
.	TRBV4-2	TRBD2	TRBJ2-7	TGTGCCAGCAGCCAACGGGGGGGAGGCTACGAGCAGTACTTC	CASSQRGGGYEQYF
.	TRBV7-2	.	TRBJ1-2	TGTGCCAGCAGCTTCCTGACAGGCTATGGCTACACCTTC	CASSFLTGYGYTF
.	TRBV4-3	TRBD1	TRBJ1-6	TGCGCCAGCAGCCAGTCCGGGACAGGTTCGGGTTCACCCCTCCACTTT	CASSQSGTGSGSPLHF
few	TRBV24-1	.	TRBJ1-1	TGTGCCACCAGGGGATTCGGACAAGACACTGAAGCTTTCTTT	CATRGFGQDTEAFF
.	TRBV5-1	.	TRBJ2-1	TGCGCCAGCAGTCCCAGGTTGGGTGGCTCCTACAATGAGCAGTTCTTC	CASSPRLGGSYNEQFF
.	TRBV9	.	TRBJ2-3	TGTGCCAGCAGCGCACCGGCCGGGACTGGGGGCACAGATACGCAGTATTTT	CASSAPAGTGGTDTQYF
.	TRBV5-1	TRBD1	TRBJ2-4	TGCGCCAGCAGCTTGGTTACCGGGACAGGAAACATTCAGTACTTC	CASSLVTGTGNIQYF
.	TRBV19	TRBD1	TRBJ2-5	TGTGCCAGTAGTCCGGGGACAGGGATGGGGCAAGAGACCCAGTACTTC	CASSPGTGMGQETQYF
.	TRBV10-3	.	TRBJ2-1	TGTGCCATCAGTGACCAGGGCTATGAGCAGTTCTTC	CAISDQGYEQFF
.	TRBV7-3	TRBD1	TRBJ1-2	TGTGCCAGCAGCCCGGGACAGGGGAATGGCTACACCTTC	CASSPGQGNGYTF
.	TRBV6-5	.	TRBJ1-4	TGTGCCAGCAGTACAAGTCCGGGACAACGCCAAAAACTGTTTTTT	CASSTSPGQRQKLFF
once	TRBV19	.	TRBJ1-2	TGTGCCAGTAGTATAGGGGGGCTATCTAACTATGGCTACACCTTC	CASSIGGLSNYGYTF
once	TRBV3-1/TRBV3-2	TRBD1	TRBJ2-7	TGTGCCAGCGCAGGGGGCCCCTACGAGCAGTACTTC	CASAGGPYEQYF
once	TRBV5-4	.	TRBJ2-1	TGTGCCAGCAGCTTCGGCGGGGGCCTGAATGAGCAGTTCTTC	CASSFGGGLNEQFF
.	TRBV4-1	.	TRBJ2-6	TGCGCCAGCAGCCAAGATCGCCCAGGGTATGGGGCCAACGTCCTGACTTTC	CASSQDRPGYGANVLTF
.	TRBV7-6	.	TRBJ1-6	TGTGCCAGCAGCCCCGGGACTCCGAGCTCCTATAATTCACCCCTCCACTTT	CASSPGTPSSYNSPLHF
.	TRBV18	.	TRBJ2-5	TGTGCCAGCTCACCGACGGCCGTCACTACCACGGGAGAGACCCAGTACTTC	CASSPTAVTTTGETQYF
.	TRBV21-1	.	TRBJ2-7	TGTGCCAGCAGCAAACCTGGCGCGGACAGCGGCCGCTACGAGCAGTACTTC	CASSKPGADSGRYEQYF
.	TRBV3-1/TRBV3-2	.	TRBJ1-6	TGTGCCAGCAGCCAGACGACCGGACTGACTAATTCACCCCTCCACTTT	CASSQTTGLTNSPLHF
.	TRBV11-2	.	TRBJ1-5	TGTGCCAGCAGCTCTCACACCGGGGTTGGAGGACAGCATTTT	CASSSHTGVGGQHF
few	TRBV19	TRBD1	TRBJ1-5	TGTGCCAGCCACACAGGGGGAAGTTTCAATCAGCCCCAGCATTTT	CASHTGGSFNQPQHF
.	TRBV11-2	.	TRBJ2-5	TGTGCCAGCAGCTTAGTGGGTTCCCAAGGGGCCCAGTACTTC	CASSLVGSQGAQYF
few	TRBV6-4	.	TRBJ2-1	TGTGCCAGCAGTGAAACTAGCTTTTCAAGGCAGTTCTTC	CASSETSFSRQFF
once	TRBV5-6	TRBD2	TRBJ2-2	TGTGCCAGCAGCCCCGCGGGACGGGGGGGCTCCGGGGAGCTGTTTTTT	CASSPAGRGGSGELFF
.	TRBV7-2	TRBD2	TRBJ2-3	TGTGCCAGCAGCTTAGGGGGCGGGGGGCTCGATACGCAGTATTTT	CASSLGGGGLDTQYF
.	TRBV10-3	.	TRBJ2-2	TGTGCCATCAGGGGGAGCGCGAACACCGGGGAGCTGTTTTTT	CAIRGSANTGELFF
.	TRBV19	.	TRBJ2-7	TGTGCCAGGATGACCGGGGTCCTCTACGAGCAGTACTTC	CARMTGVLYEQYF
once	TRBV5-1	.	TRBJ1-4	TGCGCCAGCAGCTTGAGGGGTACGGATGAAAAACTGTTTTTT	CASSLRGTDEKLFF